The clone carrying this T cell receptor beta chain was found many times. Its target is not known. The data originate from a study of Graves' ophthalmopathy and Graves' hyperthyroidism. TCR beta CDR3 regions were amplified from RNA transcripts. The workflow started with a first-round RT-PCR run with HTBI primers and then moved on to a second-round multiplex PCR. TCRdb redid the calling of the multiplex PCR reads with MiXCR, one entry per CDR3 protein. The sample lists 340,000 or so distinct CDR3 sequences, about a sixth seen once, with roughly an eighth in the top ten. Study results and caveats: The 13-signature model separated ophthalmopathy from stable hyperthyroidism at 85% to 90% sensitivity and about 80% specificity.

Trimming cost V 0 bases and J 4 bases; bases outside gene matches: 0. Germline V gene lookup returns CDR1 DFQATT and CDR2 SNEGSKA (reference sequence). The CDR3 length is 13 residues. Input material: peripheral blood. The gene calls are TRBV20-1 and TRBJ1-5; TRBD1 matches 7 bases. The clonotype originates from an adult man with Graves' ophthalmopathy. CDR3 coding DNA: TGCAGTGCTAGAGAGACAGGGAATCAGCCCCAGCATTTT. Translated, it gives CSARETGNQPQHF.